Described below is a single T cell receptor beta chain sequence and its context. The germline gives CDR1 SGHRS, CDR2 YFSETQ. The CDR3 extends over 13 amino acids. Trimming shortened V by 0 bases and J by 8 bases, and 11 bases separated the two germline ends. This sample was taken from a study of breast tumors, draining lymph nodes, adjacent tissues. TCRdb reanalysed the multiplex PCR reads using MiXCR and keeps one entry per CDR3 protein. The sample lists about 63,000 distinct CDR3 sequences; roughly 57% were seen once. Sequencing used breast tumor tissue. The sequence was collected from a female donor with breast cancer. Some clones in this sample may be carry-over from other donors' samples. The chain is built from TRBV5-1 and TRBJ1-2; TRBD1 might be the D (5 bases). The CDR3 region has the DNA TGCGCCAGCAGCTTGGGGCAGGGACGGGGCTACACCTTC. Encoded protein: CASSLGQGRGYTF.